Listed here is a single T cell receptor beta chain. The target antigen is unknown. Assay used: immunoSEQ multiplex PCR; TCRdb lists only in-frame clones, some missing. This sample has more than 6,500 clones, with around 58% found just once. These data belong to a study of memory B cells and T cells in multiple sclerosis. Study-wide findings and caveats: Normalization was needed because clone-set size differences affected shared clonotype counts.

The receptor was derived from a human donor with multiple sclerosis. Material: memory (CD45RO+) CD8+ T cells from blood.

The DNA of the CDR3 is TGTGCCAGCAGTCCATCTAGCGGGGAGCAGTTCTTC. This encodes CASSPSSGEQFF. V gene TRBV7-6 combines with J gene TRBJ2-1; 8 bases line up with TRBD2. J was trimmed by 10 bases and V by 6 bases; bases with no gene match: 5. The CDR3 is 12 residues long. Germline V lookup: CDR1 SGHVS, CDR2 FNYEAQ. Full variable domain (outside the CDR3, taken from reference TRBV7-6 and TRBJ2-1): GAGVSQSPRYKVTKRGQDVALRCDPISGHVSLYWYRQALGQGPEFLTYFNYEAQQDKSGLPNDRFSAERPEGSISTLTIQRTEQRDSAMYRCASSPSSGEQFFGPGTRLTVL.